This T cell receptor beta chain was sequenced in a study of a mutant IDH1 vaccine in newly diagnosed glioma. For the study at large: Averaging around 42 years of age, treated patients were around 62% male and about 38% female. Before enrollment, the patients had been treated with radiotherapy alone, temozolomide alone, or both together. Most of them had received both.

Study-wide points: Seemingly, pseudoprogression had no relation to changes in the top peripheral T cell clonotypes.

As for time point: week 5, during vaccination. Every vaccine dose comprised 300 ug of mutant IDH1 20-mer peptide plus topical imiquimod. The astrocytomas were IDH1-mutant, ATRX-negative, and WHO grade 3 or 4. Assay: immunoSEQ multiplex PCR; the TCRdb copy retains only in-frame clones and omits some. The table has fewer than 100,000 clones, about 91% seen once. About this clone itself: Its antigen is as yet unknown.

The sample consisted of PBMCs, taken from a glioma patient whose treatment included an IDH1 peptide vaccine. The sequence derives from a woman between 50 and 59 years old with glioma.

Written as DNA, the CDR3 is TGTGCCAGCAGCTACCTATTAGGGACAGGTACCTACGAGCAGTACTTC. It is translated as CASSYLLGTGTYEQYF. The rearrangement joins TRBV7-2 to TRBJ2-7, with TRBD1 matching over 8 bases. The CDR3 runs to 16 residues. Per the germline V gene, CDR1 is SGHTA and CDR2 is FQGNSA. Trimming at V came to 4 bases and at J to 2 bases, leaving 10 bases not matched to a gene.